The 29 T cell receptor beta chains below were found in one sample sequenced in a study of low-dose radiotherapy and immunotherapy resistance in tumors. Time point here: after trial treatment. Documented treatment: LDRT plus nivolumab, ipilimumab, low-dose cyclophosphamide and aspirin (RACIN trial). TRAV- and TRBV-specific primers, spanning alpha and beta chains, primed first-strand cDNA. The TCRs were subjected to amplification over 20 PCR cycles employing a constant-region primer in conjunction with a V-primer adapter. MiXCR was run by TCRdb on the reads, yielding one entry per CDR3 protein. The table includes 30,000 to 40,000 distinct CDR3 sequences, around 20% detected once. Material: PBMCs, obtained after low-dose radiotherapy plus immunotherapy. Receptor source: a female donor with ovarian cancer.

The rearrangement joins TRBV24-1 to TRBJ2-1; D possibly corresponds to TRBD1 (6 bases). The CDR3 covers 13 residues. Trimming took off 6 bases at V and 4 bases at J, with 9 bases between the two ends. Germline CDR1 KGHDR, CDR2 SFDVKD. The CDR3 nucleotides are TGTGCCACCAGTCTAGGGGGATACAATGAGCAGTTCTTC. It is translated as CATSLGGYNEQFF.

Points on this clonotype: A single base is all that separates this from a far larger clone, so a read error is likely. The chain employs TRBV25-1 and TRBJ2-4; 10 bases are a match to TRBD2. Germline CDR1 MGHDK, CDR2 SYGVNS. There are 16 residues in the CDR3. The junction had 18 bases not matched to a gene; V was cut back by 6 bases and J by 13 bases. Here the CDR3 reads CASRGMLAGVYNEQYF. The CDR3 DNA reads as TGTGCCAGCAGGGGAATGCTAGCGGGGGTCTACAATGAGCAGTACTTC.

This clonotype was counted between two and nine times. The J gene is TRBJ1-3, the V gene TRBV28, with TRBD1 as a possible D gene (5 bases). Germline assignment: CDR1 MDHEN and CDR2 SYDVKM. There are 15 residues in the CDR3. V lost 5 bases and J 0 bases, leaving 11 bases between the germline ends. CDR3 residues: CASSLRASSGNTIYF. The CDR3 DNA sequence: TGTGCCAGCAGTCTCAGGGCGTCCTCTGGAAACACCATATATTTT.

The table lists this clonotype with a count of one. V usage is TRBV2 and J usage is TRBJ2-3; the match to TRBD1 covers 11 bases. Germline V gene data show CDR1 as SNHLY and CDR2 as FYNNEI. This CDR3 has 15 residues. With 7 bases clipped from V and 1 base from J, the junction kept 4 bases outside the gene matches. CDR3 sequence (DNA): TGTGCCAGCACATCGGACAGGGGGCGCACAGATACGCAGTATTTT. Translated: CASTSDRGRTDTQYF.

This clonotype was detected ten times or more. V usage is TRBV10-3 and J usage is TRBJ2-2; D ambiguous. The germline gives CDR1 ENHRY, CDR2 SYGVKD. V lost 10 bases to trimming and J lost 6 bases, with 9 bases between them. This CDR3 has 11 amino acids. This CDR3 is CATSAAGELFF. The CDR3 nucleotides are TGTGCCACCTCTGCCGCCGGGGAGCTGTTTTTT.

Notes on this clonotype: It differs at one base from a far larger clone, so likely a read error. The V and J genes are TRBV5-3 and TRBJ2-2, with D perhaps TRBD2 (5 bases). TRBV5-3 is recorded as an ORF, its role being uncertain. CDR3 size: 13 residues. This chain's CDR3 is CDSSPTGTGELFF. The CDR3, as DNA: TGTGACAGCAGTCCCACGGGGACCGGGGAGCTGTTTTTT.

V gene TRBV12-3 or TRBV12-4 combines with J gene TRBJ2-7, with 10 nucleotides matching TRBD1. CDR3 length: 14 residues. The J segment lost 3 bases and the V segment lost 6 bases, leaving 5 bases of the junction unmatched. The CDR3 sequence is CASSTGTGVYEQYF. The CDR3 coding sequence is TGTGCCAGCAGCACCGGGACAGGGGTCTACGAGCAGTACTTC.

This clonotype was counted at least ten times. This rearrangement joins TRBV6-6 to TRBJ1-1; no definite D call. CDR3 length equals 13 residues. The V end lost 0 bases, the J end lost 3 bases, and 5 bases lay between the germline ends. The V gene's germline CDR1 is MNHNY and CDR2 SVGAGI (reference sequence). The CDR3 coding sequence is TGTGCCAGCAGTTACTCAGGCTACACTGAAGCTTTCTTT. This codes for CASSYSGYTEAFF.

V is TRBV19 and J is TRBJ2-3; possibly TRBD1 for D (5 bases). Trimming left V 3 bases short and J 6 bases short, with 10 bases between. In germline, CDR1 is LNHDA, CDR2 SQIVND (reference sequence). This CDR3 comprises 13 residues. CDR3 bases: TGTGCCAGTAGTATTACCAGGGTGGATACGCAGTATTTT. Translated: CASSITRVDTQYF.

In its sample, this clonotype was seen many times. The chain couples TRBV12-3 or TRBV12-4 to TRBJ2-1; TRBD2 agrees at 7 bases. J was trimmed by 6 bases and V by 6 bases; bases with no gene match: 5. There are 13 residues in the CDR3. CDR3 sequence: CASSSGLGNEQFF. DNA of the CDR3: TGTGCCAGCAGCTCCGGACTAGGCAATGAGCAGTTCTTC.

With respect to this clonotype: This sequence is one base from a far larger clone and is likely a read error. The CDR3 sequence: CASSSNYEQYF. The DNA of the CDR3 is TGCGCCAGCAGTTCAAATTATGAGCAGTACTTC. The chain has TRBV5-1 and TRBJ2-7; no definite D call. The germline gives CDR1 SGHRS, CDR2 YFSETQ. This CDR3 spans 11 amino acids. V was clipped by 5 bases and J by 7 bases, with 10 bases between them.

The table lists this clonotype with many counts. The J gene is TRBJ2-3, the V gene TRBV19; no definite D call. Trimming stripped 7 bases from V and 1 base from J, with 12 bases between. Looked up from germline, CDR1 is LNHDA and CDR2 is SQIVND (reference sequence). The CDR3 sequence is 14 residues long. CDR3 sequence: CASTDFGGTDTQYF. The CDR3 DNA follows: TGTGCCAGTACCGATTTTGGGGGCACAGATACGCAGTATTTT.

Many counts were recorded for this clonotype. The chain uses TRBV19 and TRBJ2-1, with D maybe TRBD2 (5 bases). CDR3 size: 13 residues. Germline V lookup: CDR1 LNHDA, CDR2 SQIVND (reference sequence). Trimming shortened V by 3 bases and J by 8 bases, and 11 bases separated the two germline ends. The CDR3 nucleotides read TGTGCCAGTAGTATTTTTCTAGCCTATGAGCAGTTCTTC. Protein product: CASSIFLAYEQFF. The complete variable domain, with remaining parts taken from reference TRBV19 and TRBJ2-1, reads DGGITQSPKYLFRKEGQNVTLSCEQNLNHDAMYWYRQDPGQGLRLIYYSQIVNDFQKGDIAEGYSVSREKKESFPLTVTSAQKNPTAFYLCASSIFLAYEQFFGPGTRLTVL.

In its sample, this clonotype was seen many times. The chain has TRBV5-1 and TRBJ2-7, with 7 bases identical to TRBD1. Germline V gene lookup returns CDR1 SGHRS and CDR2 YFSETQ. The CDR3 is made up of 14 amino acids. J gave up 1 base and V 3 bases, and 4 bases lay outside the gene matches. The CDR3: CASSSDRVSYEQYF. As DNA, the CDR3 is TGCGCCAGCAGCTCCGACAGGGTTTCCTACGAGCAGTACTTC.

This clonotype was seen many times. The V gene is TRBV12-5, the J gene TRBJ1-5; TRBD1 matches at 7 bases. Unmatched junction bases numbered 11, after V lost 6 bases and J lost 6 bases. CDR1 LGHNT and CDR2 FRNRAP come from the germline V gene. CDR3 length: 15 amino acids. The CDR3 region is CASGSGQVSGQPQHF. The CDR3 nucleotides are TGTGCTAGTGGCTCCGGACAGGTTTCAGGTCAGCCCCAGCATTTT. Full variable domain (outside the CDR3, taken from reference TRBV12-5 and TRBJ1-5): DARVTQTPRHKVTEMGQEVTMRCQPILGHNTVFWYRQTMMQGLELLAYFRNRAPLDDSGMPKDRFSAEMPDATLATLKIQPSEPRDSAVYFCASGSGQVSGQPQHFGDGTRLSIL.

The chain has TRBV6-6 and TRBJ2-7, with 7 positions matching TRBD1. The V gene's germline CDR1 is MNHNY and CDR2 SVGAGI (reference sequence). The CDR3 is 14 residues long. The ends lost 6 bases at V and 3 bases at J; junction bases unmatched: 8. This CDR3 is CASSRNRGLYEQYF. CDR3 coding DNA: TGTGCCAGCAGCCGAAACAGGGGCCTCTACGAGCAGTACTTC.

This clonotype occurred many times. This chain connects TRBV29-1 to TRBJ2-5, with TRBD2 as a possible D gene (6 bases). V was clipped by 5 bases and J by 1 base, with 17 bases between them. There are 15 residues in the CDR3. CDR1 and CDR2 (germline): SQVTM, ANQGSEA. The CDR3: CSVPLLAEPQETQYF. The CDR3 bases are TGCAGCGTTCCCCTCTTAGCGGAACCCCAAGAGACCCAGTACTTC.

This clonotype was seen many times. Written as DNA, the CDR3 is TGTGCCAGCAGCGCACAGGGTCGGTCCTATAATTCACCCCTCCACTTT. It is translated as CASSAQGRSYNSPLHF. The chain couples TRBV14 to TRBJ1-6, with TRBD1 as a possible D gene (6 bases). With 5 bases removed from V and 1 base from J, the gap between germline ends came to 12 bases. The CDR3 loop spans 16 amino acids. The germline V gene encodes CDR1 SGHDN and CDR2 FVKESK.

Ten or more counts support this clonotype. V usage is TRBV18 and J usage is TRBJ2-7; D remains unclear. V lost 4 bases and J 0 bases, leaving 7 bases between the germline ends. The length of the CDR3 is 13 residues. Germline V gives CDR1 KGHSH, CDR2 LQKENI. The CDR3 nucleotides are TGTGCCAGCTCACTAAGTGGCTCCTACGAGCAGTACTTC. Translated, it gives CASSLSGSYEQYF.

This clonotype was detected ten times or more. The chain links TRBV6-5 to TRBJ2-1; TRBD1 agrees at 8 bases. The V and J ends lost 5 bases and 3 bases, in that order; junction bases with no gene match: 9. Germline values: CDR1 MNHEY, CDR2 SVGAGI. The CDR3 totals 16 residues. For the CDR3, the DNA is TGTGCCAGCAGTCTACAGGGGGACGAACACTACAATGAGCAGTTCTTC. As protein: CASSLQGDEHYNEQFF.

V gene TRBV6-5 combines with J gene TRBJ2-2, with unresolved D. Between the trimmed V and J ends, which lost 3 bases and 6 bases, there was a span of 17 bases. The CDR3 sequence is 16 residues long. Germline loops: CDR1 MNHEY, CDR2 SVGAGI. The chain's CDR3 is CASSYSTPRSPGELFF. CDR3 coding DNA: TGTGCCAGCAGTTATTCAACCCCTAGATCGCCCGGGGAGCTGTTTTTT.

The table lists this clonotype with many counts. The chain couples TRBV5-5 to TRBJ2-7; D not resolved. In germline, CDR1 is SGHKS, CDR2 YYEKEE (reference sequence). V shed 0 bases and J shed 2 bases, with 12 bases lying between them. The length of the CDR3 is 15 residues. In DNA form, the CDR3 reads TGTGCCAGCAGCTTGGGAGGTAACGGCGCCTACGAGCAGTACTTC. The encoded protein is CASSLGGNGAYEQYF.

Comments on this clonotype: One end of the junction fails to match germline, which may point to a read error. The rearrangement uses TRBV5-3 and TRBJ2-5; 7 nucleotides line up with TRBD1. TRBV5-3 is flagged as an ORF with uncertain function. The CDR3 length is 14 residues. CDR3 sequence: CASSLVDRAETQYF. CDR3 DNA sequence: TGTGCCAGCAGCTTGGTAGACAGGGCGGAGACCCAGTACTTC.

This clonotype was picked up many times. The rearrangement links TRBV19 to TRBJ2-1; 9 bases are shared with TRBD2. CDR3 length equals 15 residues. Losses at the gene ends were 3 bases for V and 8 bases for J; bases not matched to a gene: 8. Germline CDR1 LNHDA, CDR2 SQIVND (reference sequence). In DNA form, the CDR3 reads TGTGCCAGTAGTATCCAAGCGGGAGGTATCGATGAGCAGTTCTTC. Residues: CASSIQAGGIDEQFF.

This rearrangement joins TRBV6-8 to TRBJ1-1; no clear D. The germline CDR1 and CDR2 sequences are MNHGY and SAAAGT. The CDR3 contains 13 residues. V shed 0 bases and J shed 4 bases, with 6 bases lying between them. The CDR3 loop is CASSYSGPTEAFF. The CDR3 DNA is TGTGCCAGCAGTTACTCAGGACCCACTGAAGCTTTCTTT.

This clonotype has a handful of counts. This rearrangement joins TRBV18 to TRBJ1-1; the match to TRBD1 covers 7 bases. The CDR3 has 14 residues. V shed 2 bases, J shed 8 bases, and the junction held 8 bases outside the gene matches. Per germline, CDR1 KGHSH and CDR2 LQKENI. The CDR3 coding sequence is TGTGCCAGCTCACCAAACCTGGACAGGTCGGAAGCTTTCTTT. Translation: CASSPNLDRSEAFF.

At least ten counts were recorded for this clonotype. V is TRBV3-1 and J is TRBJ2-7, with D tentatively TRBD2 (6 bases). Germline loops: CDR1 LGHDT, CDR2 YNNKEL (reference sequence). V gave up 4 bases and J gave up 6 bases, with 16 bases separating them. The CDR3 is 14 residues long. The CDR3 loop reads CASSPRTLGLEQYF. The CDR3 nucleotides read TGTGCCAGCAGCCCCCGGACATTGGGACTCGAGCAGTACTTC.

This clonotype has ten or more counts. V gene TRBV28 combines with J gene TRBJ2-2; D perhaps matches TRBD2 (5 bases). Germline loops: CDR1 MDHEN, CDR2 SYDVKM. The CDR3 runs to 15 residues. Trimming took 6 bases from V and 2 from J, leaving 13 bases between them. CDR3 DNA: TGTGCCAGCAGGGATGGAGGAAGCAACACCGGGGAGCTGTTTTTT. Its protein is CASRDGGSNTGELFF.

This clonotype appeared many times. V usage is TRBV11-2 and J usage is TRBJ1-2; D call uncertain. Germline CDR1 is SGHAT and CDR2 is FQNNGV. The CDR3 is made up of 14 amino acids. The V and J ends lost 4 bases and 4 bases respectively, with 13 bases between them. The CDR3 sequence is CASSSHGVRYGYTF. The CDR3 nucleotides read TGTGCCAGCAGCTCGCACGGGGTACGCTATGGCTACACCTTC.